This TCR beta chain was profiled in a study of T cell responses to AZD1222 COVID-19 vaccine. CDR3 size: 18 residues. V was clipped by 5 bases and J by 1 base; unmatched bases: 10. Germline V gives CDR1 SGHVS, CDR2 FQNEAQ. This clone has just one count. Profiled with immunoSEQ multiplex PCR; TCRdb holds only in-frame clones, not every one. The sample contains fewer than 200,000 clones, 85% to 90% of which appear only once. This specimen was peripheral blood, taken 28 days after the second AZD1222 dose. The chain uses TRBV7-8 and TRBJ1-6, with TRBD1 matching 8 bases. The receptor comes from an adult who received the AZD1222 COVID-19 vaccine. In nucleotides, the CDR3 is TGTGCCAGCAGCATATACCTTACAGGGGGTTCCTATAATTCACCCCTCCACTTT. Its protein is CASSIYLTGGSYNSPLHF.